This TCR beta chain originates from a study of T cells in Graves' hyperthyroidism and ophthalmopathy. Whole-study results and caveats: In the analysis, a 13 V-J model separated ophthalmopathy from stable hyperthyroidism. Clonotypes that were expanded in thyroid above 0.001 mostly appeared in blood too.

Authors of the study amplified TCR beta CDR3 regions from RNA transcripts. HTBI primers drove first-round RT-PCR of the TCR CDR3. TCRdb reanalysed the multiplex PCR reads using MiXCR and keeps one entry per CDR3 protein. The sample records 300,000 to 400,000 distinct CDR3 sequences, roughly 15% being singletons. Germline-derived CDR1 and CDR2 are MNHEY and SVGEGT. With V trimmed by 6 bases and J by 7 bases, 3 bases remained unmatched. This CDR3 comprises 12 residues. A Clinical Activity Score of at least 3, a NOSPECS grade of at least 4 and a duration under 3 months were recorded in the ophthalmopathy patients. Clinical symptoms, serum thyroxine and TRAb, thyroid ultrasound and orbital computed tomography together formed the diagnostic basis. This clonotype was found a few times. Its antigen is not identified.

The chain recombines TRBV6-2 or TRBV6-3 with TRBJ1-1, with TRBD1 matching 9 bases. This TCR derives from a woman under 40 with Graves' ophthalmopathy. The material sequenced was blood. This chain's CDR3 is CASSGTGLEAFF. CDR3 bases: TGTGCCAGCAGCGGGACAGGGCTTGAAGCTTTCTTT.